The clone carrying this T cell receptor (beta chain) was observed once. The sample has other DNA sequences that encode this CDR3 too. This sample was included in a study of shared clonotypes between healthy human individuals. The data were produced by immunoSEQ multiplex PCR, yet TCRdb's version contains in-frame clones alone and is incomplete. Altogether about 1,900,000 clones are present, about 95% being singletons, with the ten largest covering 0.9% to 1.5%. Naive CD8 populations comprised CD45RO-negative cells positively selected for CCR7, excluding terminally differentiated effector memory CD45RA+ cells. Study donors comprised healthy, HIV-negative adults devoid of recent acute infection or vaccination. CDR3 length: 14 amino acids. V was cut by 0 bases and J by 2 bases, with 8 bases left in between. Germline V gene sequence: CDR1 SGDLS, CDR2 YYNGEE.

This chain connects TRBV9 to TRBJ1-1; D gene unclear. The TCR originated in a man aged 18 to 35 in good health. Sequencing was done on a sample of naive CD8+ T cells sorted from blood. DNA for the CDR3: TGTGCCAGCAGCGTAGGAGGAGTAAACACTGAAGCTTTCTTT. Translating it yields CASSVGGVNTEAFF.